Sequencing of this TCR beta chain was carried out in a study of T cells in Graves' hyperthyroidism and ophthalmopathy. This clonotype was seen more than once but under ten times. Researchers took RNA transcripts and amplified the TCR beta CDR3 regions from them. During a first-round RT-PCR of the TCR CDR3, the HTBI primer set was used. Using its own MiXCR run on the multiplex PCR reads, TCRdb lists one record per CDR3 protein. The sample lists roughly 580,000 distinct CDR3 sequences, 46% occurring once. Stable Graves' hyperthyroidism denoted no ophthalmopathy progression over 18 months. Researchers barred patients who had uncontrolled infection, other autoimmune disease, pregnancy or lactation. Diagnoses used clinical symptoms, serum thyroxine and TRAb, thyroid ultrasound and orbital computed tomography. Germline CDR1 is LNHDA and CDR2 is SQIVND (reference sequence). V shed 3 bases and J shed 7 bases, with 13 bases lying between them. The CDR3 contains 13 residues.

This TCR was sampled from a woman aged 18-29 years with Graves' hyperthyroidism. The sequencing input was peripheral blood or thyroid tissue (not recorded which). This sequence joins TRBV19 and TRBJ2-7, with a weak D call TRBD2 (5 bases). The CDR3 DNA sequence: TGTGCCAGTAGTATCGAAGGGAGCGGTGAGCAGTACTTC. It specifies CASSIEGSGEQYF.